These 10 T cell receptor beta chains were sequenced from one sample in a study of STAT5B mutations in CD4+ large granular lymphocyte leukemia (dated by TCRdb to 2022 to 2024). Library preparation employed the immunoSEQ multiplex PCR assay. The table comes from immuneACCESS by way of TCRdb, which keeps in-frame sequences with V and J called. Part of the clones is missing from these tables; in studies checked, under half for an unresolved V gene and the rest for unknown reasons. This sample has tens of thousands of clones in its table, and 80% to 85% of those were observed once. In total, the top ten clones hold 0.3% to 0.45% of the sample. What was sequenced was CD4+ T cells from blood buffy coats. The receptor set was obtained from a human donor in good health.

The CDR3 here is CASSYSSSGGKETQYF. Written as DNA, the CDR3 is TGTGCCAGCAGTTACTCGAGTTCGGGGGGTAAAGAGACCCAGTACTTC. The chain couples TRBV6-5 to TRBJ2-5; 7 positions match TRBD2. Germline values: CDR1 MNHEY, CDR2 SVGAGI. The CDR3 loop spans 16 amino acids. Trimming removed 0 bases from V and 3 bases from J; junction bases left unmatched: 7.

The V gene is TRBV27, the J gene TRBJ2-7, with 10 bases lining up with TRBD2. There are 15 residues in the CDR3. The V segment lost 3 bases and the J segment 3 bases; nucleotides outside the gene matches: 5. The germline V gene has CDR1 MNHEY and CDR2 SMNVEV (reference sequence). CDR3 region: CASSLAGLARYEQYF. Here the CDR3 DNA reads TGTGCCAGCAGTTTGGCGGGACTAGCGCGCTACGAGCAGTACTTC.

This chain joins TRBV6-5 and TRBJ1-1, with D unclear. CDR3 length equals 15 residues. CDR1 is MNHEY, CDR2 SVGAGI, per germline. V lost 0 bases and J lost 0, with 8 bases in between. The CDR3, as DNA: TGTGCCAGCAGTTACTCAAGAGCGATGAACACTGAAGCTTTCTTT. The encoded protein is CASSYSRAMNTEAFF.

This clone was seen a handful of times. The chain uses TRBV10-3 and TRBJ1-6, with a tentative D call TRBD1 (5 bases). V was cut by 0 bases and J by 2 bases, with 11 bases left in between. This CDR3 is 17 amino acids long. The germline V gene encodes CDR1 ENHRY and CDR2 SYGVKD. The CDR3 loop reads CAISESGGSTYNSPLHF. The DNA of the CDR3 is TGTGCCATCAGTGAGTCTGGGGGATCAACCTATAATTCACCCCTCCACTTT.

The V and J genes are TRBV5-1 and TRBJ2-3; 11 bases align to TRBD2. V trimming: 2 bases; J trimming: 6 bases; junction bases outside the gene matches: 5. Germline CDR1 and CDR2: SGHRS and YFSETQ. The CDR3 extends over 15 amino acids. The CDR3 DNA is TGCGCCAGCAGCTTCGGACTAGCGGGCAAGGATACGCAGTATTTT. Protein product: CASSFGLAGKDTQYF.

The CDR3 bases are TGTGCCAGCAGCGCCACCGGGGGAGGGGTATGGGAGACCCAGTACTTC. Translating it yields CASSATGGGVWETQYF. The chain links TRBV7-3 to TRBJ2-5, with 7 bases fitting TRBD2. The J segment lost 5 bases and the V segment lost 5 bases, leaving 14 bases of the junction unmatched. Per germline, CDR1 SGHTA and CDR2 FQGTGA. This CDR3 contains 16 residues.

This clone showed up just a few times. The J gene is TRBJ1-2, the V gene TRBV6-5; 7 nucleotides match TRBD1. CDR1 is MNHEY, CDR2 SVGAGI, per germline. This CDR3 spans 14 amino acids. J lost 4 bases, V lost 6 bases, and 8 bases had no gene match. For the CDR3, the DNA is TGTGCCAGCAGCTACGACAGGGATGCCTATGGCTACACCTTC. Translated: CASSYDRDAYGYTF.

The chain joins TRBV6-1 to TRBJ2-4; no firm D call. V lost 0 bases and J lost 6, with 12 bases in between. CDR3 length: 15 residues. The germline V gene encodes CDR1 MNHNS and CDR2 SASEGT. Here the CDR3 reads CASSEAKTESNIQYF. The CDR3 nucleotides are TGTGCCAGCAGTGAAGCGAAGACCGAGTCAAACATTCAGTACTTC.

V gene TRBV18 combines with J gene TRBJ2-7; the match to TRBD2 covers 15 bases. The ends lost 1 base at V and 2 bases at J; junction bases unmatched: 3. The CDR3 has 17 amino acids. The germline CDR1 and CDR2 sequences are KGHSH and LQKENI. Here the CDR3 DNA reads TGTGCCAGCTCACCACGGGGACTAGCGGGAGGACCCTACGAGCAGTACTTC. This gives the protein CASSPRGLAGGPYEQYF.

The table lists this clone with a count of one. This sequence joins TRBV4-1 and TRBJ2-1, with 16 bases aligning to TRBD2. The V gene end was trimmed by 5 bases and the J gene end by 9 bases; junction bases not matched to a gene: 13. Germline V lookup: CDR1 MGHRA, CDR2 YSYEKL. The CDR3 is 18 amino acids. This CDR3 reads CASSISGLAGGPSGEQFF. The CDR3 nucleotides read TGCGCCAGCAGCATCTCGGGACTAGCGGGGGGGCCAAGTGGTGAGCAGTTCTTC.